This paragraph covers one TCR beta chain sequence. Each CDR3 protein is one row after TCRdb ran MiXCR on the 5' RACE reads. Here the sample spans approximately 350,000 distinct CDR3 sequences, 20% being singletons. The data are from a study of CD8 T cells in ankylosing spondylitis. Trimming removed 4 bases from V and 2 bases from J; junction bases left unmatched: 8. Germline lookup yields CDR1 MNHEY and CDR2 SMNVEV (reference sequence). The CDR3 is 17 amino acids. The chain couples TRBV27 to TRBJ2-4, with TRBD1 matching over 10 bases. Sequencing input: blood, either unsorted or a sorted T cell fraction (not recorded which). The TCR was taken from a male donor with ankylosing spondylitis or in good health (not recorded which). In DNA form, the CDR3 reads TGTGCCAGCAGTTCCTCCCCGGGACAGGGGTCCAAAAACATTCAGTACTTC. Translated, it gives CASSSSPGQGSKNIQYF.